The next 24 T cell receptor beta chains were all read from a single sample in a study of blood T cell repertoires in COVID-19. TCRdb's copy holds only in-frame clones and misses some; the assay was immunoSEQ multiplex PCR. Of about 83,000 clones listed, around 87% are singletons. Sequenced material: peripheral blood. The source is a woman between 45 and 65 years old with active or convalescent COVID-19.

This chain joins TRBV6-5 and TRBJ1-6; 7 bases are shared with TRBD1. The germline CDR1 and CDR2 sequences are MNHEY and SVGAGI. Trimming took 7 bases from V and 2 from J; bases not matched to a gene: 5. CDR3 length: 15 residues. This CDR3 is CASTQTGPYNSPLHF. The CDR3 bases are TGTGCCAGCACCCAGACAGGGCCCTATAATTCACCCCTCCACTTT.

The chain uses TRBV2 and TRBJ2-3; 7 bases align to TRBD2. The CDR3 contains 14 residues. Germline CDR1 and CDR2: SNHLY and FYNNEI. V shed 5 bases, J shed 1 base, and the junction held 3 bases outside the gene matches. The CDR3 sequence is CASSRGGGTDTQYF. The CDR3, as DNA: TGTGCCAGCAGTCGCGGGGGAGGCACAGATACGCAGTATTTT. Combining the CDR3 with reference TRBV2 and TRBJ2-3 gives the whole variable domain EPEVTQTPSHQVTQMGQEVILRCVPISNHLYFYWYRQILGQKVEFLVSFYNNEISEKSEIFDDQFSVERPDGSNFTLKIRSTKLEDSAMYFCASSRGGGTDTQYFGPGTRLTVL.

Of note for this clone: A junction end diverges from the germline sequence, so it may reflect a read error. The CDR3 nucleotides read TGTGCCAGCAGCTTAGTAGCAGGGAACGCTGAAGCTTTCTTT. Its translation: CASSLVAGNAEAFF. The chain combines TRBV11-1 with TRBJ1-1; possible D gene TRBD1, 5 bases. The CDR3 has 14 amino acids. The germline V gene encodes CDR1 SGHAT and CDR2 FQDESV (reference sequence).

This sequence joins TRBV30 and TRBJ1-5; 10 nucleotides line up with TRBD1. The CDR3 is made up of 13 amino acids. With V trimmed by 3 bases and J by 7 bases, 3 bases remained unmatched. The germline gives CDR1 GTSNPN, CDR2 SVGIG (reference sequence). The CDR3 sequence is CAWSLGQGQPQHF. The CDR3 DNA reads TGTGCCTGGAGCCTGGGACAGGGGCAGCCCCAGCATTTT.

The V and J genes are TRBV10-3 and TRBJ2-1, with 9 bases aligning to TRBD2. The V and J ends lost 10 bases and 9 bases, in that order; junction bases with no gene match: 19. The CDR3 loop spans 16 amino acids. Germline CDR1 reads ENHRY; CDR2 reads SYGVKD. The DNA of the CDR3 is TGTGCCACCAAGGTCGGGCGTGGCGGGGGGGCCTCTGAGCAGTTCTTC. This gives the protein CATKVGRGGGASEQFF.

The rearrangement links TRBV27 to TRBJ2-1; TRBD1 matches at 9 bases. CDR1 is MNHEY, CDR2 SMNVEV, per germline (reference sequence). V was pared by 7 bases and J by 7 bases, with 14 bases of the junction left unmatched. This CDR3 has 16 residues. The CDR3 sequence: CASTPQPGQGGNEQFF. CDR3 nucleotide sequence: TGTGCCAGCACCCCCCAACCGGGACAGGGTGGTAATGAGCAGTTCTTC.

The V and J genes are TRBV6-5 and TRBJ2-7; possibly TRBD1 for D (5 bases). The V and J ends lost 0 bases and 7 bases respectively, with 16 bases between them. This CDR3 region has 15 residues. The germline V gene has CDR1 MNHEY and CDR2 SVGAGI. The CDR3 reads CASSYSRTQNLEQYF. For the CDR3, the DNA is TGTGCCAGCAGTTACTCGAGGACACAAAATCTAGAGCAGTACTTC.

The gene calls are TRBV6-2 or TRBV6-3 and TRBJ2-3; 8 bases match TRBD2. The CDR3 has 16 residues. V trimming: 4 bases; J trimming: 0 bases; junction bases outside the gene matches: 6. CDR1 and CDR2 from the germline V gene are MNHEY and SVGEGT. For the CDR3, the DNA is TGTGCCAGCAGTTCTTTCGGGGGGGCGAGCACAGATACGCAGTATTTT. Protein: CASSSFGGASTDTQYF.

The CDR3 here is CASSLTRDRGETQYF. CDR3 DNA: TGTGCCAGCAGCCTCACGAGGGACAGGGGCGAGACCCAGTACTTC. The chain links TRBV11-2 to TRBJ2-5; 10 bases fit TRBD1. The trim removed 5 bases at V and 5 bases at J, leaving 8 bases unmatched. Germline values: CDR1 SGHAT, CDR2 FQNNGV. The CDR3 runs to 15 residues.

The chain has TRBV19 and TRBJ1-3; no reliable D call. CDR3 length equals 18 residues. Germline loops: CDR1 LNHDA, CDR2 SQIVND (reference sequence). V gave up 2 bases and J gave up 2 bases, with 19 bases separating them. This chain's CDR3 is CASSINAGFSGTGNTIYF. As DNA, the CDR3 is TGTGCCAGTAGTATAAACGCGGGGTTTTCGGGTACTGGAAACACCATATATTTT.

The rearrangement joins TRBV6-5 to TRBJ2-1, with 8 bases aligning to TRBD1. The CDR3 covers 15 residues. Losses at the gene ends were 2 bases for V and 6 bases for J; bases not matched to a gene: 6. The germline CDR1 and CDR2 sequences are MNHEY and SVGAGI. CDR3 sequence (DNA): TGTGCCAGCAGTTACCCGACAGGGGCCATCAATGAGCAGTTCTTC. Its protein is CASSYPTGAINEQFF.

The chain has TRBV6-6 and TRBJ1-3; D is undetermined. This CDR3 comprises 14 residues. Trimming cost V 2 bases and J 4 bases, with 9 bases left between them. Germline loops: CDR1 MNHNY, CDR2 SVGAGI (reference sequence). The CDR3 coding sequence is TGTGCCAGCAGTTACCCGACTCCCGGAAACACCATATATTTT. Translated, it gives CASSYPTPGNTIYF.

The V gene is TRBV10-2, the J gene TRBJ1-1; TRBD1 agrees at 8 bases. The junction had 13 bases not matched to a gene; V was cut back by 0 bases and J by 7 bases. CDR3 length: 17 residues. Per germline, CDR1 WSHSY and CDR2 SAAADI. The DNA for the CDR3 is TGCGCCAGCAGTGAGTCTGGCAGGGGGCGTGGAGGCTTTGAAGCTTTCTTT. This encodes CASSESGRGRGGFEAFF.

This clone showed up just a few times. The J gene is TRBJ1-1, the V gene TRBV18; no definite D call. The CDR3 totals 13 residues. Trimming left V 6 bases short and J 5 bases short, with 13 bases between. Germline CDR1 and CDR2: KGHSH and LQKENI. This CDR3 reads CASSREWRTEAFF. The DNA of the CDR3 is TGTGCCAGCTCGAGAGAATGGAGGACTGAAGCTTTCTTT.

The table lists this clone with a count of one. The rearrangement uses TRBV6-2 or TRBV6-3 and TRBJ1-6; 7 bases are shared with TRBD1. The CDR3 contains 14 residues. V shed 2 bases and J 7 bases; nucleotides not matched to a gene: 2. Germline V gives CDR1 MNHEY, CDR2 SVGEGT. The CDR3 protein is CASSYDRVNSPLHF. The DNA of the CDR3 is TGTGCCAGCAGTTACGACAGGGTGAATTCACCCCTCCACTTT.

The chain joins TRBV18 to TRBJ1-4, with no clear D. V lost 7 bases to trimming and J lost 1 base, with 13 bases between them. The CDR3 length is 15 residues. Per germline, CDR1 KGHSH and CDR2 LQKENI. The DNA for the CDR3 is TGTGCCAGCTTTGCCTGGTCGGTAACTAATGAAAAACTGTTTTTT. It encodes CASFAWSVTNEKLFF. The full variable domain, in which reference TRBV18 and TRBJ1-4 provide the parts outside the CDR3, is NAGVMQNPRHLVRRRGQEARLRCSPMKGHSHVYWYRQLPEEGLKFMVYLQKENIIDESGMPKERFSAEFPKEGPSILRIQQVVRGDSAAYFCASFAWSVTNEKLFFGSGTQLSVL.

The DNA for the CDR3 is TGTGCCAGCAGTGAAATGGGCCCGCTCGCAGATACGCAGTATTTT. Translating it yields CASSEMGPLADTQYF. V gene TRBV2 combines with J gene TRBJ2-3; D is undetermined. Germline CDR1 and CDR2: SNHLY and FYNNEI. The V gene lost 2 bases and the J gene lost 4 bases, with 13 bases spanning the gap. The CDR3 covers 15 residues. Filled out from reference TRBV2 and TRBJ2-3, the complete variable domain reads EPEVTQTPSHQVTQMGQEVILRCVPISNHLYFYWYRQILGQKVEFLVSFYNNEISEKSEIFDDQFSVERPDGSNFTLKIRSTKLEDSAMYFCASSEMGPLADTQYFGPGTRLTVL.

J is TRBJ2-2 and V is TRBV19; D unresolved. Germline values: CDR1 LNHDA, CDR2 SQIVND (reference sequence). Trimming took 1 base from V and 6 from J, leaving 15 bases between them. This CDR3 contains 16 residues. The CDR3 reads CASSIGFSSGAGELFF. The DNA for the CDR3 is TGTGCCAGTAGTATAGGATTTTCTTCAGGTGCCGGGGAGCTGTTTTTT. The variable domain in full, with the rest retrieved from reference TRBV19 and TRBJ2-2, is DGGITQSPKYLFRKEGQNVTLSCEQNLNHDAMYWYRQDPGQGLRLIYYSQIVNDFQKGDIAEGYSVSREKKESFPLTVTSAQKNPTAFYLCASSIGFSSGAGELFFGEGSRLTVL.

The J gene is TRBJ2-7, the V gene TRBV3-1 (or the pseudogene TRBV3-2), with 7 bases matching TRBD1. Trimming removed 8 bases from V and 3 bases from J; junction bases left unmatched: 10. Germline CDR1 is LGHDT and CDR2 is YNNKEL (reference sequence). This CDR3 comprises 14 residues. CDR3 sequence (DNA): TGTGCCAGCTCAACCCCGGGGACAGTCTACGAGCAGTACTTC. It specifies CASSTPGTVYEQYF.

The chain joins TRBV6-2 or TRBV6-3 to TRBJ2-1; D ambiguous. Germline CDR1 MNHEY, CDR2 SVGEGT. Trimming took off 0 bases at V and 4 bases at J, with 10 bases between the two ends. The CDR3 has 15 residues. Here the CDR3 reads CASSYSEPEYNEQFF. In DNA, the CDR3 is TGTGCCAGCAGTTACTCGGAGCCCGAATACAATGAGCAGTTCTTC.

The CDR3 DNA follows: TGTGCCAGCAGCTTGGAGGGGGCAGGGCAGCCCCAGCATTTT. It translates to CASSLEGAGQPQHF. J is TRBJ1-5 and V is TRBV5-6; 7 nucleotides agree with TRBD1. Germline-derived CDR1 and CDR2 are SGHDT and YYEEEE. Trimming cost V 0 bases and J 7 bases; bases outside gene matches: 4. CDR3 size: 14 residues. Full variable domain (outside the CDR3, taken from reference TRBV5-6 and TRBJ1-5): DAGVTQSPTHLIKTRGQQVTLRCSPKSGHDTVSWYQQALGQGPQFIFQYYEEEERQRGNFPDRFSGHQFPNYSSELNVNALLLGDSALYLCASSLEGAGQPQHFGDGTRLSIL.

V is TRBV11-1 and J is TRBJ1-2; D possibly corresponds to TRBD1 (6 bases). V lost 5 bases to trimming and J lost 4 bases, with 11 bases between them. CDR1 is SGHAT and CDR2 is FQDESV in the germline V gene (reference sequence). The CDR3 covers 13 residues. CDR3 amino acids: CASSQTGSYGYTF. The CDR3 coding sequence is TGTGCCAGCAGCCAGACAGGCTCCTATGGCTACACCTTC.

V usage is TRBV5-6 and J usage is TRBJ2-2; no definite D call. CDR1 is SGHDT and CDR2 is YYEEEE in the germline V gene. The CDR3 is made up of 15 amino acids. The V gene lost 4 bases and the J gene lost 4 bases, with 14 bases spanning the gap. The CDR3 loop is CASSPGSPVTGELFF. The CDR3 nucleotides are TGTGCCAGCAGCCCAGGCAGCCCGGTCACCGGGGAGCTGTTTTTT.

The chain links TRBV19 to TRBJ1-1; maybe TRBD1 (5 bases). Germline V gene sequence: CDR1 LNHDA, CDR2 SQIVND (reference sequence). The CDR3 length is 14 residues. Between the trimmed V and J ends, which lost 10 bases and 4 bases, there was a span of 19 bases. In DNA, the CDR3 is TGTGCCACTAGGAACCGGGGCGGGGCCACTGAAGCTTTCTTT. It encodes CATRNRGGATEAFF. Combining the CDR3 with reference TRBV19 and TRBJ1-1 gives the whole variable domain DGGITQSPKYLFRKEGQNVTLSCEQNLNHDAMYWYRQDPGQGLRLIYYSQIVNDFQKGDIAEGYSVSREKKESFPLTVTSAQKNPTAFYLCATRNRGGATEAFFGQGTRLTVV.